The next 26 T cell receptor beta chains were all read from a single sample in a study of shared clonotypes between healthy human individuals. Only in-frame clones appear in the TCRdb table, and some are missing; sequencing was by immunoSEQ multiplex PCR. The sample lists about 2.3 million clones; 80% to 95% were seen once. What was sequenced was naive CD4+ T cells from PBMCs. Subset denoted: CD45RA+ positively selected. These receptors all stem from a man aged 18 to 29 in good health. Some clones in this sample may be carry-over from other donors' samples.

This clone was observed once. This chain connects TRBV9 to TRBJ2-7; D call uncertain. From germline, CDR1 is SGDLS and CDR2 YYNGEE. V lost 0 bases, J lost 7 bases, and 14 bases lay in between. The CDR3 loop spans 14 amino acids. The DNA of the CDR3 is TGTGCCAGCAGCGTAGATCCCCGTTCAGTAGAGCAGTACTTC. Protein sequence: CASSVDPRSVEQYF.

This clone was seen a few times. The V gene is TRBV7-9, the J gene TRBJ1-1; TRBD1 is a possible D gene (5 bases). The CDR3 has 12 amino acids. V was trimmed by 6 bases and J by 10 bases, leaving 15 bases between them. Germline CDR1 SEHNR, CDR2 FQNEAQ (reference sequence). CDR3 in DNA: TGTGCCAGCAGTCAACAGGAGAATGGAGCTTTCTTT. This gives the protein CASSQQENGAFF. The whole variable domain, remainder taken from reference TRBV7-9 and TRBJ1-1, is DTGVSQNPRHKITKRGQNVTFRCDPISEHNRLYWYRQTLGQGPEFLTYFQNEAQLEKSRLLSDRFSAERPKGSFSTLEIQRTEQGDSAMYLCASSQQENGAFFGQGTRLTVV.

The DNA of the CDR3 is TGTGCCAGCAGCTTAGCGTTTGGCGGCCCTGAGACCCAGTACTTC. Translated: CASSLAFGGPETQYF. The chain couples TRBV7-2 to TRBJ2-5; D call uncertain. This CDR3 is 15 amino acids long. From germline, CDR1 is SGHTA and CDR2 FQGNSA. Trimming cost V 0 bases and J 5 bases, with 13 bases left between them.

With regard to this clone: The same CDR3 also results from other DNA sequences found in this sample. The rearrangement joins TRBV28 to TRBJ1-5, with 8 positions matching TRBD1. CDR1 and CDR2 (germline): MDHEN, SYDVKM. Germline trimming cut 5 bases from V and 2 bases from J; bases unmatched to any gene: 2. This CDR3 is 14 amino acids long. The CDR3 region is CASSTGQGNQPQHF. CDR3 nucleotide sequence: TGTGCCAGCAGTACGGGACAGGGCAATCAGCCCCAGCATTTT.

The rearrangement links TRBV30 to TRBJ1-1, with 7 bases that match TRBD1. The germline V gene encodes CDR1 GTSNPN and CDR2 SVGIG (reference sequence). Trimming removed 4 bases from V and 1 base from J; junction bases left unmatched: 6. This CDR3 spans 14 amino acids. CDR3 sequence (DNA): TGTGCCTGGAACAGCGACAGGGCGAACACTGAAGCTTTCTTT. Its protein product is CAWNSDRANTEAFF.

Turning to this clone: Other DNA sequences in this sample translate to the same CDR3. This rearrangement joins TRBV6-1 to TRBJ2-1, with 15 bases aligning to TRBD2. The CDR3 runs 15 residues. Losses at the gene ends were 5 bases for V and 7 bases for J; bases not matched to a gene: 3. Per germline, CDR1 MNHNS and CDR2 SASEGT. The CDR3 is CASSPGLAGGNEQFF. The CDR3, as DNA: TGTGCCAGCAGTCCTGGACTAGCGGGGGGGAATGAGCAGTTCTTC.

V is TRBV5-1 and J is TRBJ2-7; perhaps TRBD1 as D (6 bases). Germline-derived CDR1 and CDR2 are SGHRS and YFSETQ. Trimming stripped 0 bases from V and 7 bases from J, with 14 bases between. The CDR3 contains 14 residues. The CDR3 region is CASSLDREHGEQYF. CDR3 bases: TGCGCCAGCAGCTTGGACAGGGAACATGGGGAGCAGTACTTC.

This clone has only one observation. The chain has TRBV29-1 and TRBJ2-1; D gene uncertain. Germline CDR1 is SQVTM and CDR2 is ANQGSEA. Trimming stripped 5 bases from V and 4 bases from J, with 9 bases between. There are 12 residues in the CDR3. The DNA for the CDR3 is TGCAGCGTTTCTACACCATACAATGAGCAGTTCTTC. Protein sequence: CSVSTPYNEQFF.

The chain joins TRBV6-5 to TRBJ1-1; 8 positions match TRBD1. The CDR3 is 15 residues long. The V and J ends lost 2 bases and 3 bases, in that order; junction bases with no gene match: 5. Germline CDR1 and CDR2: MNHEY and SVGAGI. CDR3: CASSYQGAADTEAFF. In DNA, the CDR3 is TGTGCCAGCAGTTACCAGGGGGCCGCGGACACTGAAGCTTTCTTT.

This rearrangement joins TRBV29-1 to TRBJ2-7; D not certain. The V gene's germline CDR1 is SQVTM and CDR2 ANQGSEA. CDR3 size: 14 residues. Trimming took off 7 bases at V and 1 base at J, with 17 bases between the two ends. CDR3 sequence (DNA): TGCAGCGCCCTTTTTCGGCGCCGATCCTACGAGCAGTACTTC. This encodes CSALFRRRSYEQYF.

With respect to this clone: Distinct nucleotide sequences in the sample also encode this CDR3. The chain employs TRBV18 and TRBJ2-3; unclear D gene. In germline, CDR1 is KGHSH, CDR2 LQKENI. V lost 6 bases and J lost 6, with 10 bases in between. CDR3 length: 12 amino acids. CDR3 amino acids: CASSPVGDTQYF. CDR3 nucleotides: TGTGCCAGCTCCCCGGTAGGGGATACGCAGTATTTT.

The chain is built from TRBV28 and TRBJ2-1; D is ambiguous. V was shortened by 5 bases and J by 0 bases, with 11 bases between the two germline ends. Germline loops: CDR1 MDHEN, CDR2 SYDVKM. The CDR3 is 15 residues long. DNA for the CDR3: TGTGCCAGCAGTGCCTCGTTGAGCTCCTACAATGAGCAGTTCTTC. Translation: CASSASLSSYNEQFF.

V is TRBV5-8 and J is TRBJ2-3, with D tentatively TRBD1 (6 bases). From germline, CDR1 is SGHTS and CDR2 YDEGEE. CDR3 length: 19 amino acids. With 4 bases removed from V and 0 bases from J, the gap between germline ends came to 24 bases. As DNA, the CDR3 is TGTGCCAGCAGCCCCGCATGGGACAAGCGAGGAAGAAGCACAGATACGCAGTATTTT. This sequence encodes CASSPAWDKRGRSTDTQYF.

Remarks on this clone: The same CDR3 also results from other DNA sequences found in this sample. The V gene is TRBV18, the J gene TRBJ2-7; 8 positions match TRBD2. Looked up from germline, CDR1 is KGHSH and CDR2 is LQKENI. V lost 3 bases to trimming and J lost 1 base; unmatched junction nucleotides: 2. This CDR3 spans 14 amino acids. CDR3 DNA sequence: TGTGCCAGCTCACCTAGCGGGATATCCTACGAGCAGTACTTC. It yields the protein CASSPSGISYEQYF.

V usage is TRBV5-1 and J usage is TRBJ2-7; 9 nucleotides align to TRBD2. The ends lost 7 bases at V and 3 bases at J; junction bases unmatched: 8. Germline CDR1 is SGHRS and CDR2 is YFSETQ. The CDR3 contains 14 residues. The CDR3 region has the DNA TGCGCCAGCGCTGTTCGCGGGAGGGACTACGAGCAGTACTTC. Residues: CASAVRGRDYEQYF.

This clone was seen just once. This chain connects TRBV11-2 to TRBJ2-2; tentative D call: TRBD1 (5 bases). CDR3 length: 15 residues. Germline lookup yields CDR1 SGHAT and CDR2 FQNNGV. Trimming left V 5 bases short and J 1 base short, with 11 bases between. CDR3 sequence (DNA): TGTGCCAGCAGCACAGGACGGCTGAACACCGGGGAGCTGTTTTTT. Its protein is CASSTGRLNTGELFF.

This chain connects TRBV7-8 to TRBJ2-7; D is possibly TRBD1 (5 bases). Between the trimmed V and J ends, which lost 5 bases and 0 bases, there was a span of 11 bases. CDR3 length: 14 amino acids. The germline CDR1 and CDR2 sequences are SGHVS and FQNEAQ. This chain's CDR3 is CASSQGAASYEQYF. CDR3 sequence (DNA): TGTGCCAGCAGCCAAGGGGCAGCCTCCTACGAGCAGTACTTC.

The chain is built from TRBV11-2 and TRBJ2-7, with 8 bases aligning to TRBD1. From germline, CDR1 is SGHAT and CDR2 FQNNGV. The CDR3 runs to 15 residues. Trimming at V came to 1 base and at J to 5 bases, leaving 7 bases not matched to a gene. The CDR3 sequence: CASSLARTGSHEQYF. The DNA of the CDR3 is TGTGCCAGCAGCTTAGCCCGGACAGGGTCCCACGAGCAGTACTTC.

As regards this clone: One junction end does not reproduce the germline sequence, and a read error may be involved. The chain combines TRBV28 with TRBJ2-1, with D possibly being TRBD1 or TRBD2 (5 bases each). Germline CDR1 and CDR2: MDHEN and SYDVKM. The CDR3 has 12 residues. The CDR3 loop is CASRLGTNGQFF. The CDR3, as DNA: TGTGCCAGCAGGCTGGGGACCAATGGGCAGTTCTTC.

This chain connects TRBV5-1 to TRBJ2-7; D is tentatively TRBD1 or TRBD2 (5 bases each). The CDR3 has 16 residues. CDR1 and CDR2 from the germline V gene are SGHRS and YFSETQ. Trimming shortened V by 0 bases and J by 0 bases, and 13 bases separated the two germline ends. The CDR3 reads CASSLGFGASSYEQYF. Written as DNA, the CDR3 is TGCGCCAGCAGCTTGGGTTTCGGGGCTAGCTCCTACGAGCAGTACTTC.

The gene calls are TRBV27 and TRBJ1-2, with a weak D call TRBD1 (5 bases). This CDR3 has 14 residues. Per the germline V gene, CDR1 is MNHEY and CDR2 is SMNVEV (reference sequence). The V end lost 0 bases, the J end lost 8 bases, and 13 bases lay between the germline ends. CDR3 sequence reads: CASSLSGGWRGYTF. In DNA form, the CDR3 reads TGTGCCAGCAGTTTATCGGGGGGATGGCGGGGCTACACCTTC.

Notes on this clone: Other DNA sequences within the sample encode an identical CDR3. The V gene is TRBV19, the J gene TRBJ1-3; D is unclear. The germline CDR1 and CDR2 sequences are LNHDA and SQIVND (reference sequence). The V end lost 2 bases, the J end lost 2 bases, and 1 base lay between the germline ends. This CDR3 has 12 amino acids. The CDR3 is CASSITGNTIYF. Written as DNA, the CDR3 is TGTGCCAGTAGTATAACTGGAAACACCATATATTTT. The full variable domain, its missing parts supplied by reference TRBV19 and TRBJ1-3, is DGGITQSPKYLFRKEGQNVTLSCEQNLNHDAMYWYRQDPGQGLRLIYYSQIVNDFQKGDIAEGYSVSREKKESFPLTVTSAQKNPTAFYLCASSITGNTIYFGEGSWLTVV.

The chain links TRBV5-4 to TRBJ2-5; D may match TRBD1 or TRBD2 (5 bases each). Germline CDR1 SGHNT, CDR2 YYREEE (reference sequence). V was cut by 6 bases and J by 4 bases, with 13 bases left in between. The CDR3 sequence is 13 residues long. CDR3 nucleotides: TGTGCCAGCAAGGCAGGGAGAGGAGAGACCCAGTACTTC. This codes for CASKAGRGETQYF.

V and J are TRBV2 and TRBJ2-7; D is unresolved. Germline lookup yields CDR1 SNHLY and CDR2 FYNNEI. The germline V and J ends were trimmed by 5 bases and 6 bases, with 8 bases remaining between them. The length of the CDR3 is 11 residues. CDR3 sequence: CASSIVPEQYF. DNA of the CDR3: TGTGCCAGCAGTATCGTCCCCGAGCAGTACTTC.

The chain employs TRBV7-5 and TRBJ2-3; the table's D call, TRBD1, has no DNA check behind it. TRBV7-5 is a pseudogene segment. The CDR3 length is 17 residues. The CDR3 spells CARSLPDRDRSTDTQYF. DNA of the CDR3: TGTGCCAGAAGCTTACCCGACCGGGACAGGAGCACAGATACGCAGTATTTT.

The rearrangement uses TRBV11-2 and TRBJ2-7, with 13 nucleotides matching TRBD2. With 4 bases clipped from V and 3 bases from J, the junction kept 3 bases outside the gene matches. This CDR3 is 15 amino acids long. Germline values: CDR1 SGHAT, CDR2 FQNNGV. The CDR3 loop is CASSSGLAGFYEQYF. CDR3 DNA: TGTGCCAGCAGCTCGGGACTAGCGGGATTCTACGAGCAGTACTTC.